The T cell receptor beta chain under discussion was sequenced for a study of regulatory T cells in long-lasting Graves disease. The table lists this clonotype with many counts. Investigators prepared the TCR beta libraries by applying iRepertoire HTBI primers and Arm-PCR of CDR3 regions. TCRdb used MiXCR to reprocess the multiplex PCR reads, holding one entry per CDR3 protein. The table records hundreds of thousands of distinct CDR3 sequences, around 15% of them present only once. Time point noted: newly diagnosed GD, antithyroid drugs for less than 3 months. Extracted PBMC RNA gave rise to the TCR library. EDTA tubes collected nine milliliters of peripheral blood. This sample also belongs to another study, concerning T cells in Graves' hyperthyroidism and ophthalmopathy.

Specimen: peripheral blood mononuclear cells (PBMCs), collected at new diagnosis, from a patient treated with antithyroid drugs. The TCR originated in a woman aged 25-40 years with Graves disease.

The CDR3 sequence is CASSYSTSGRSYEQYF. CDR3 nucleotides: TGTGCCAGCAGTTACTCGACTAGCGGGAGATCGTACGAGCAGTACTTC. This chain uses TRBV6-5 with TRBJ2-7; 12 positions agree with TRBD2. CDR3 length: 16 residues. V lost 0 bases, J lost 4 bases, and 4 bases stayed unmatched. Germline CDR1 and CDR2: MNHEY and SVGAGI.